The 10 T cell receptor beta chains in this list originate from one sample, sequenced in a study of long-term antiretroviral therapy in people with HIV. Running of the v3.0 immunoSEQ assay took place at survey level. Some clones are missing from TCRdb's copy, which holds only in-frame ones; the method was immunoSEQ multiplex PCR. The repertoire holds 20,000 or so clones, approximately 81% seen once, with roughly 12% in the top ten. The sample here was unsorted PBMCs, taken 0.1 years before starting antiretroviral therapy. All receptors come from a man aged 40-49 years with HIV.

This sequence joins TRBV19 and TRBJ1-5; D unresolved. The V end was cut by 7 bases, the J end by 1 base, with 14 bases between. There are 15 residues in the CDR3. Per germline, CDR1 LNHDA and CDR2 SQIVND (reference sequence). CDR3 in amino acids: CASTLGWWSNQPQHF. The CDR3 coding sequence is TGTGCCAGTACCCTGGGGTGGTGGAGCAATCAGCCCCAGCATTTT.

The rearrangement joins TRBV6-5 to TRBJ1-4; a weak D match, TRBD1 (5 bases). The germline V gene encodes CDR1 MNHEY and CDR2 SVGAGI. The CDR3 is made up of 13 amino acids. The V gene lost 11 bases and the J gene lost 3 bases, with 13 bases spanning the gap. CDR3 in amino acids: CAAGDGANEKLFF. For the CDR3, the DNA is TGTGCCGCGGGGGACGGGGCTAATGAAAAACTGTTTTTT.

This chain connects TRBV7-9 to TRBJ1-2; D is ambiguous. The CDR3 contains 14 residues. CDR1 and CDR2 (germline): SEHNR, FQNEAQ (reference sequence). The V and J ends lost 0 bases and 6 bases respectively, with 11 bases between them. CDR3 amino acids: CASSLAQQRDGYTF. As DNA, the CDR3 is TGTGCCAGCAGCTTAGCGCAGCAGAGGGATGGCTACACCTTC.

The chain uses TRBV18 and TRBJ2-5, with D perhaps TRBD1 or TRBD2 (5 bases each). CDR3 length equals 15 residues. Germline-derived CDR1 and CDR2 are KGHSH and LQKENI. Trimming removed 5 bases from V and 5 bases from J, with 18 bases in between. CDR3 residues: CASSNRDGLGETQYF. The CDR3 DNA is TGTGCCAGCTCAAACCGGGACGGATTAGGGGAGACCCAGTACTTC.

Sample share makes this clone medium-sized (0.01 to 0.1%). The chain joins TRBV2 to TRBJ2-5, with 13 nucleotides matching TRBD2. J lost 7 bases, V lost 8 bases, and 7 bases had no gene match. Germline V gene data show CDR1 as SNHLY and CDR2 as FYNNEI. The CDR3 has 14 amino acids. The CDR3 DNA is TGTGCCAGCGATGGGACTAGCGGGGAGGGGACCCAGTACTTC. This sequence encodes CASDGTSGEGTQYF.

In its sample, this clone was seen once. DNA of the CDR3: TGCGCCAGCAGTGACGTCGGTGGGGGCAGTTCCTACGAGCAGTACTTC. As protein: CASSDVGGGSSYEQYF. This chain connects TRBV10-2 to TRBJ2-7; D is possibly TRBD1 (6 bases). CDR1 WSHSY and CDR2 SAAADI come from the germline V gene. The CDR3 totals 16 residues. Trimming stripped 3 bases from V and 1 base from J, with 16 bases between.

The V and J genes are TRBV4-3 and TRBJ2-1; 9 bases are shared with TRBD2. J was trimmed by 3 bases and V by 0 bases; bases with no gene match: 9. From germline, CDR1 is LGHNA and CDR2 YSLEER. The CDR3 has 18 residues. The CDR3 is CASSQDLAGGYGYNEQFF. CDR3 nucleotide sequence: TGCGCCAGCAGCCAAGATCTGGCGGGAGGGTATGGCTACAATGAGCAGTTCTTC.

The V gene is TRBV7-9, the J gene TRBJ2-3, with 11 bases lining up with TRBD2. V shed 6 bases and J 1 base; nucleotides not matched to a gene: 12. Germline V gene data show CDR1 as SEHNR and CDR2 as FQNEAQ (reference sequence). The CDR3 sequence is 18 residues long. The CDR3 loop is CASSFPLTLAGGTDTQYF. In DNA, the CDR3 is TGTGCCAGCAGTTTTCCCCTTACACTAGCGGGGGGCACAGATACGCAGTATTTT.

The chain couples TRBV18 to TRBJ2-2; tentative D call: TRBD2 (5 bases). Germline V gene sequence: CDR1 KGHSH, CDR2 LQKENI. This CDR3 has 15 amino acids. Trimming took 2 bases from V and 0 from J, leaving 7 bases between them. The CDR3 loop reads CASSPAGANTGELFF. The CDR3 region has the DNA TGTGCCAGCTCACCAGCGGGCGCGAACACCGGGGAGCTGTTTTTT.

This sequence joins TRBV6-4 and TRBJ2-2, with TRBD2 identical over 10 bases. The CDR3 is 20 residues long. With V trimmed by 0 bases and J by 0 bases, 10 bases remained unmatched. Germline V CDR1 and CDR2: MRHNA, SNTAGT. The DNA of the CDR3 is TGTGCCAGCAGTGACTCGAGTAACTTAGGACTAGCGGCGAACACCGGGGAGCTGTTTTTT. This gives the protein CASSDSSNLGLAANTGELFF.